This TCR beta chain derives from a study of blood T cell repertoires in COVID-19. Study at large: PBMCs, B-cell-depleted T cells, or T cells were the source of the cDNA or gDNA that made up the material.

In the source study's methods: Cell counts per sample came from amplifying reference gene primers. Clones were sequenced by immunoSEQ multiplex PCR, and TCRdb holds only the in-frame ones, with some missing. V and J calls and clone size are as listed in that table; D and trimming were resolved from the DNA. This table holds 25,000 to 30,000 clones, just under 95% found once. The CDR3 is 15 amino acids. V lost 4 bases to trimming and J lost 7 bases; unmatched junction nucleotides: 5. Germline V gives CDR1 SGHRS, CDR2 YFSETQ. The rearrangement links TRBV5-1 to TRBJ1-6; TRBD1 aligns across 10 bases. This sequence was found in a woman between 65 and 79 years old with COVID-19, enrolled during active disease. Specimen: peripheral blood. CDR3 in amino acids: CASSRQGQGNSPLHF. CDR3 nucleotides: TGCGCCAGCAGCAGGCAGGGACAGGGGAATTCACCCCTCCACTTT.